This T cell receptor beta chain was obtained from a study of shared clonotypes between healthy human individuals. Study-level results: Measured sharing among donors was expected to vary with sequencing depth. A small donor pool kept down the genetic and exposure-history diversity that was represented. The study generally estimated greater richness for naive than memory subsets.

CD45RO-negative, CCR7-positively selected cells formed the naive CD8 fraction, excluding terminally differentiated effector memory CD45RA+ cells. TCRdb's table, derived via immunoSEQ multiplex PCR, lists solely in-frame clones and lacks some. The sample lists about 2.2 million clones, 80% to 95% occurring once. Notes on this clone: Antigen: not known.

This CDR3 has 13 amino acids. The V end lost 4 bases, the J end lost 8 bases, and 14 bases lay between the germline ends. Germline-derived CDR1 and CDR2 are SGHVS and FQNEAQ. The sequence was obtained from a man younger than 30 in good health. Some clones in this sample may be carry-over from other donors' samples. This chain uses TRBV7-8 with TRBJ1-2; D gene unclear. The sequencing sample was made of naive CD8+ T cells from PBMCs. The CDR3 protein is CASSSAKSGGYTF. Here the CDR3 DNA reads TGTGCCAGCAGCTCCGCAAAATCTGGAGGCTACACCTTC. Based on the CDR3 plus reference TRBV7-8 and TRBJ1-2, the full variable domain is GAGVSQSPRYKVAKRGQDVALRCDPISGHVSLFWYQQALGQGPEFLTYFQNEAQLDKSGLPSDRFFAERPEGSVSTLKIQRTQQEDSAVYLCASSSAKSGGYTFGSGTRLTVV.